This is a list of T cell receptor beta chains from one sample in a study of T cell repertoires in cytomegalovirus infection. TCRdb ran MiXCR on the reads and lists one entry per CDR3 protein. Here the sample spans around 450,000 distinct CDR3 sequences, under 40% being singletons. Source material: PBMCs. These TCRs come from a human donor in good health (CMV status not recorded). Some clones in this sample may be carry-over from other donors' samples. Each CDR3 is given with its conserved first and last residue. D genes are given only for firm matches. Rows give clone size only sometimes, using once, few, many, or a class for an expanded clone.

size	V	J	D	CDR3	DNA
.	TRBV27	TRBJ1-1	.	CASSLTIGINQQVTEAFF	TGTGCCAGCAGTTTAACGATTGGCATAAACCAACAAGTCACTGAAGCTTTCTTT
.	TRBV6-2/TRBV6-3	TRBJ2-7	.	CASTVRGRNKEQYF	TGTGCCAGCACCGTGCGGGGCAGGAACAAGGAGCAGTACTTC
few	TRBV19	TRBJ1-1	.	CASSIDRQRAFF	TGTGCCAGTAGTATAGATCGGCAGAGGGCTTTCTTT
.	TRBV6-5	TRBJ1-6	TRBD1	CASSYDRGQVSPLHF	TGTGCCAGCAGTTACGACAGGGGACAGGTTTCACCCCTCCACTTT
.	TRBV5-6	TRBJ1-1	.	CASSLEGGGGTEAFF	TGTGCCAGCAGCTTGGAGGGCGGCGGGGGCACTGAAGCTTTCTTT
many	TRBV4-1	TRBJ2-7	TRBD1	CASSQEGQGYEQYF	TGCGCCAGCAGCCAAGAGGGACAGGGGTACGAGCAGTACTTC
.	TRBV6-2/TRBV6-3	TRBJ1-5	.	CASSYFAPDNQPQHF	TGTGCCAGCAGTTACTTTGCGCCTGATAATCAGCCCCAGCATTTT
.	TRBV28	TRBJ2-7	.	CASSTRVKFYDQYF	TGTGCCAGCAGCACCCGGGTAAAGTTCTACGATCAGTACTTC
.	TRBV2	TRBJ1-1	.	CASSALGGGGAEAFF	TGTGCCAGCAGCGCCTTGGGAGGGGGGGGGGCTGAAGCTTTCTTT
.	TRBV11-2	TRBJ1-5	TRBD1	CASSLGPTGPNQPQHF	TGTGCCAGCAGCTTAGGGCCGACAGGGCCGAATCAGCCCCAGCATTTT
.	TRBV5-1	TRBJ1-4	TRBD1	CASSLEGQGGEKLFF	TGCGCCAGCAGCTTGGAGGGACAGGGTGGTGAAAAACTGTTTTTT
.	TRBV5-4	TRBJ2-3	.	CASSFRQGPGTDTQYF	TGTGCCAGCAGCTTTAGGCAGGGCCCAGGAACAGATACGCAGTATTTT
.	TRBV7-6	TRBJ2-3	TRBD2	CASSLDPSGSTDTKYF	TGTGCCAGCAGCTTAGACCCTAGCGGCAGCACAGATACGAAGTATTTT
.	TRBV5-4	TRBJ1-3	.	CASSFGSGNTIYF	TGTGCCAGCAGCTTCGGCTCTGGAAACACCATATATTTT
.	TRBV2	TRBJ2-4	.	CASSERLAKNIQYF	TGTGCCAGCAGTGAACGGCTAGCCAAAAACATTCAGTACTTC
many	TRBV4-1	TRBJ2-5	.	CASSQGGPGHSKETQYF	TGCGCCAGCAGCCAAGGGGGACCGGGACACTCTAAAGAGACCCAGTACTTC
.	TRBV5-1	TRBJ1-1	.	CASRSGSPNTEAFF	TGCGCCAGCAGGTCCGGCAGCCCTAACACTGAAGCTTTCTTT
many	TRBV7-9	TRBJ1-2	.	CASSLPSPLDGYTF	TGTGCCAGCAGCTTACCATCTCCCCTGGATGGCTACACCTTC
few	TRBV12-3/TRBV12-4	TRBJ2-5	.	CASSYGPGRETQYF	TGTGCCAGCAGTTACGGACCGGGGCGGGAGACCCAGTACTTC
.	TRBV7-9	TRBJ2-7	.	CASSAAGGLGEQYF	TGTGCCAGCAGCGCGGCCGGGGGGCTAGGGGAGCAGTACTTC
.	TRBV29-1	TRBJ2-5	TRBD1	CSVDRQGGETQYF	TGCAGCGTGGACCGACAGGGGGGAGAGACCCAGTACTTC
.	TRBV4-1	TRBJ2-7	.	CASSDKDYEQYF	TGCGCCAGCAGCGACAAGGACTACGAGCAGTACTTC
.	TRBV20-1	TRBJ2-7	.	CSAATSYEQYF	TGCAGTGCCGCCACTTCCTACGAGCAGTACTTC
.	TRBV12-3/TRBV12-4	TRBJ2-7	.	CASSSTGPKGYLEQYF	TGTGCCAGCAGTTCTACAGGGCCAAAGGGGTATCTCGAGCAGTACTTC
.	TRBV7-6	TRBJ1-6	.	CASSSEQGSHSPLHF	TGTGCCAGCAGCTCAGAACAGGGATCCCATTCACCCCTCCACTTT
few	TRBV20-1	TRBJ2-5	.	CSGTEGVQETQYF	TGCAGTGGAACTGAAGGGGTTCAAGAGACCCAGTACTTC
.	TRBV6-1	TRBJ1-5	TRBD1	CASSDGTGLYQPQHF	TGTGCCAGCAGTGACGGGACAGGGCTATATCAGCCCCAGCATTTT
few	TRBV19	TRBJ2-6	TRBD1	CASSTPGQGAIGANVLTF	TGTGCCAGTAGTACACCGGGACAGGGGGCGATCGGGGCCAACGTCCTGACTTTC
.	TRBV10-2	TRBJ2-7	TRBD2	CASKLNRGKGTSGAYEQYF	TGCGCCAGCAAATTAAACAGGGGGAAAGGGACTAGCGGGGCCTACGAGCAGTACTTC
.	TRBV7-6	TRBJ1-5	.	CASSFFGVASDQPQHF	TGTGCCAGCAGCTTTTTCGGAGTGGCAAGCGATCAGCCCCAGCATTTT
many	TRBV29-1	TRBJ2-3	.	CSGRGGRTDTQYF	TGCAGCGGTCGGGGCGGCCGCACAGATACGCAGTATTTT
.	TRBV6-1	TRBJ1-4	.	CASSEVEGGYEKLFF	TGTGCCAGCAGTGAAGTCGAAGGAGGATATGAAAAACTGTTTTTT
many	TRBV7-2	TRBJ2-1	.	CASSLLGQYRTGKFF	TGTGCCAGCAGCTTACTTGGCCAATACAGGACCGGGAAGTTCTTC
.	TRBV12-3/TRBV12-4	TRBJ2-1	TRBD2	CASSPAGGLAGGRSYNEQFF	TGTGCCAGCAGTCCCGCCGGGGGACTAGCGGGGGGTCGCTCCTACAATGAGCAGTTCTTC
.	TRBV4-3	TRBJ1-5	.	CASSQEFRDTVSAQHF	TGCGCCAGCAGCCAAGAGTTCCGAGACACAGTATCAGCCCAGCATTTT
.	TRBV4-1	TRBJ1-1	.	CASSQEGPPAGGRTEAFF	TGCGCCAGCAGCCAAGAAGGGCCTCCAGCGGGCGGTAGGACTGAAGCTTTCTTT
few	TRBV3-1	TRBJ1-6	TRBD1	CASSHNGQAYNSPLHF	TGTGCCAGCAGCCACAACGGACAGGCTTATAATTCACCCCTCCACTTT
.	TRBV7-6	TRBJ2-2	TRBD1	CASSFRGTDRPDYTTGELFF	TGTGCCAGCAGTTTCAGGGGGACAGACAGACCAGATTACACGACCGGGGAGCTGTTTTTT
.	TRBV7-9	TRBJ2-7	TRBD2	CSSSPTIGGAYEHYF	TGTTCCAGCAGCCCAACGATCGGGGGGGCCTACGAGCATTACTTC
few	TRBV5-5	TRBJ1-1	.	CASSLFPRVNTEAFF	TGTGCCAGCAGCTTGTTCCCCAGAGTGAACACTGAAGCTTTCTTT